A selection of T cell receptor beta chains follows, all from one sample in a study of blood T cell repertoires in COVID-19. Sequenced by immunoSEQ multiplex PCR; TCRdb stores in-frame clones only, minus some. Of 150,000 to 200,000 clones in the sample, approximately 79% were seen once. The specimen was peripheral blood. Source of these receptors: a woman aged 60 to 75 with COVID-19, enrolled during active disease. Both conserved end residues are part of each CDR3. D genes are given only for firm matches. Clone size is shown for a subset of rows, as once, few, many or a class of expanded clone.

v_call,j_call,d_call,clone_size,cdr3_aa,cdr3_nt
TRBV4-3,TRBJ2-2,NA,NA,CASSQRPGHIAGELFF,TGCGCCAGCAGCCAACGTCCGGGACATATCGCCGGGGAGCTGTTTTTT
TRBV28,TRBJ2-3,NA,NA,CASSVTTDTQYF,TGTGCCAGCAGCGTTACTACTGATACGCAGTATTTT
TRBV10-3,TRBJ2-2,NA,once,CATGTGSNTGELFF,TGTGCCACAGGAACTGGGTCGAACACCGGGGAGCTGTTTTTT
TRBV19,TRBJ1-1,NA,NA,CASSIAQGEAFF,TGTGCCAGTAGTATTGCACAGGGAGAAGCTTTCTTT
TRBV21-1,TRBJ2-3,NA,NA,CASSGGCGTDTQYF,TGTGCCAGCAGCGGGGGGTGCGGCACAGATACGCAGTATTTT
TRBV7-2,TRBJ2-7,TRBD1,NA,CASSPLGQAYEQYF,TGTGCCAGCAGCCCCCTCGGACAGGCCTACGAGCAGTACTTC
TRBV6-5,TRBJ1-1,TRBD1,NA,CASNQDRLGEAFF,TGTGCCAGCAACCAGGACAGGCTTGGTGAAGCTTTCTTT
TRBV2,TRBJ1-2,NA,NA,CASSEHGGYGYTF,TGTGCCAGCAGTGAACACGGGGGCTATGGCTACACCTTC
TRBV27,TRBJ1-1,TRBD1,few,CASSSRRRGLTEAFF,TGTGCCAGCAGTTCACGGCGCAGGGGGCTCACTGAAGCTTTCTTT
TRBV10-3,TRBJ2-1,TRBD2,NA,CAISEKASGSNEQFF,TGTGCCATCAGTGAGAAGGCTAGCGGGAGTAATGAGCAGTTCTTC
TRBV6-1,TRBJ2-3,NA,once,CASSELRTDTQYF,TGTGCCAGCAGTGAACTCAGGACAGATACGCAGTATTTT
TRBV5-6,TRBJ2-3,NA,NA,CASTPGGRSTDTQYF,TGTGCCAGCACCCCAGGGGGGAGAAGCACAGATACGCAGTATTTT
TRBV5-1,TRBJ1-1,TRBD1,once,CATKGQPTNTEAFF,TGCGCCACCAAGGGACAGCCGACTAACACTGAAGCTTTCTTT
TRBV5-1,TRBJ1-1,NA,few,CASSKDSNTEAFF,TGCGCCAGCAGCAAGGACAGTAACACTGAAGCTTTCTTT
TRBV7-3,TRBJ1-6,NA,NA,CASSLEGTSPLHF,TGTGCCAGCAGCTTAGAGGGAACCTCACCCCTCCACTTT
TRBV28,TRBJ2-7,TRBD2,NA,CASSSFSGTYEQYF,TGTGCCAGCAGTTCCTTTAGCGGGACCTACGAGCAGTACTTC
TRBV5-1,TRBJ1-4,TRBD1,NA,CASSADRGVTNEKLFF,TGCGCCAGCAGCGCGGACAGGGGCGTAACTAATGAAAAACTGTTTTTT